Listed below are T cell receptor beta chains from one sample, sequenced in a study of tumor and adjacent non-tumor tissue in lung cancer. TCRdb redid the calling of the multiplex PCR reads with MiXCR, one entry per CDR3 protein. Altogether 35,000 to 50,000 distinct CDR3 sequences are present, 60% being singletons, with the ten largest covering around 45%. Sequencing was done on a sample of distant non-tumor lung tissue. Receptor source: a man aged 50 to 59 with non-small cell lung cancer. CDR3s include the opening cysteine and the closing phenylalanine or tryptophan. The D gene is left open where the match is weak. Rows may omit the clone size; those that give it use once, few, many or a size class.

j_call: TRBJ2-2; clone_size: NA; v_call: TRBV6-5; d_call: TRBD1; cdr3_aa: CVSRPGTGAAGELFF; cdr3_nt: TGTGTCAGCCGCCCGGGGACAGGGGCGGCCGGGGAGCTGTTTTTT
j_call: TRBJ2-3; clone_size: NA; v_call: TRBV6-1; d_call: TRBD2; cdr3_aa: CASTAPREGRTVDTQYF; cdr3_nt: TGTGCCAGCACTGCACCTAGGGAGGGCAGGACGGTAGATACGCAGTATTTT
j_call: TRBJ1-4; clone_size: NA; v_call: TRBV30; d_call: NA; cdr3_aa: CVWSPQREKLSF; cdr3_nt: TGTGTCTGGAGTCCGCAGAGAGAAAAACTGTCTTTT
j_call: TRBJ2-7; clone_size: NA; v_call: TRBV28; d_call: NA; cdr3_aa: CASSFGRNPSYEQYF; cdr3_nt: TGTGCCAGCAGTTTCGGACGGAATCCATCCTACGAGCAGTACTTC
j_call: TRBJ1-1; clone_size: few; v_call: TRBV10-2; d_call: NA; cdr3_aa: CAGSKGVHTEAFF; cdr3_nt: TGCGCCGGCAGTAAGGGGGTACACACTGAAGCTTTCTTT
j_call: TRBJ1-1; clone_size: NA; v_call: TRBV29-1; d_call: NA; cdr3_aa: CSVPSGTHEAFF; cdr3_nt: TGCAGCGTACCTTCCGGGACACATGAAGCTTTCTTT
j_call: TRBJ2-7; clone_size: NA; v_call: TRBV6-1; d_call: NA; cdr3_aa: CVSSSRFYEQYF; cdr3_nt: TGTGTCAGCAGTTCTAGATTCTACGAGCAGTACTTC
j_call: TRBJ1-1; clone_size: once; v_call: TRBV29-1; d_call: NA; cdr3_aa: CSVVVVMSTEALF; cdr3_nt: TGCAGCGTTGTCGTTGTGATGAGCACTGAAGCTCTCTTT
j_call: TRBJ2-7; clone_size: NA; v_call: TRBV28; d_call: NA; cdr3_aa: CTSSPTDRAYEQYF; cdr3_nt: TGTACCAGTAGTCCCACGGACAGAGCCTACGAGCAGTACTTC
j_call: TRBJ1-1; clone_size: many; v_call: TRBV6-5; d_call: NA; cdr3_aa: CASSYSLQRGREKAFF; cdr3_nt: TGTGCCAGCAGTTACTCCTTGCAAAGGGGTCGGGAGAAAGCTTTCTTT
j_call: TRBJ1-1; clone_size: medium-sized; v_call: TRBV11-2; d_call: NA; cdr3_aa: CASSPVKGSTFF; cdr3_nt: TGTGCCAGCAGCCCCGTGAAGGGCTCAACTTTCTTT
j_call: TRBJ1-6; clone_size: NA; v_call: TRBV4-2; d_call: NA; cdr3_aa: CASSLGLRGLNSPLHF; cdr3_nt: TGTGCCAGTAGCCTCGGTCTGAGGGGGTTGAATTCACCCCTCCACTTT
j_call: TRBJ1-1; clone_size: NA; v_call: TRBV6-1; d_call: NA; cdr3_aa: CAGGKGRWTEAFF; cdr3_nt: TGTGCCGGGGGAAAGGGACGATGGACTGAAGCTTTCTTC
j_call: TRBJ2-2; clone_size: NA; v_call: TRBV10-3; d_call: TRBD2; cdr3_aa: CVISVERENTGELFF; cdr3_nt: TGTGTAATCAGTGTTGAGCGGGAGAACACCGGGGAGCTGTTTTTT
j_call: TRBJ2-3; clone_size: NA; v_call: TRBV6-1; d_call: NA; cdr3_aa: CASSARRQDQPQYF; cdr3_nt: TGTGCCAGCAGTGCCCGGAGACAAGACCAGCCCCAGTATTTT
j_call: TRBJ1-1; clone_size: medium-sized; v_call: TRBV29-1; d_call: NA; cdr3_aa: CSVEDRSRTAVPEAFF; cdr3_nt: TGCAGCGTTGAAGATAGGTCCCGGACGGCGGTCCCTGAAGCTTTCTTT
j_call: TRBJ2-5; clone_size: NA; v_call: TRBV7-8; d_call: NA; cdr3_aa: CASTGNKETRYF; cdr3_nt: TGTGCAAGCACAGGGAACAAGGAGACCCGGTACTTC
j_call: TRBJ1-1; clone_size: once; v_call: TRBV11-1; d_call: TRBD1; cdr3_aa: CAGGPVTGDEAFF; cdr3_nt: TGTGCCGGCGGCCCCGTGACAGGGGATGAAGCTTTCTTT
j_call: TRBJ1-5; clone_size: NA; v_call: TRBV12-3/TRBV12-4; d_call: NA; cdr3_aa: CTSSLVAAGAQHF; cdr3_nt: TGTACCAGTAGTTTGGTAGCGGCGGGGGCCCAGCATTTT
j_call: TRBJ2-7; clone_size: NA; v_call: TRBV19; d_call: TRBD1; cdr3_aa: CASSPRTGGSYEQYF; cdr3_nt: TGTGCCAGTAGTCCTCGGACAGGTGGCTCCTACGAGCAGTACTTC
j_call: TRBJ2-1; clone_size: many; v_call: TRBV12-3/TRBV12-4; d_call: NA; cdr3_aa: CASSPHWGNEQFF; cdr3_nt: TGTGCCAGCAGTCCTCATTGGGGCAATGAGCAGTTCTTC
j_call: TRBJ2-3; clone_size: NA; v_call: TRBV29-1; d_call: TRBD1; cdr3_aa: CSARPGQGVDTQYF; cdr3_nt: TGCAGCGCAAGACCGGGACAGGGGGTCGATACGCAGTATTTT
j_call: TRBJ2-3; clone_size: few; v_call: TRBV24-1; d_call: TRBD1; cdr3_aa: CATSGRTGGGSDTQYF; cdr3_nt: TGTGCCACCAGTGGAAGGACAGGGGGCGGGAGTGATACGCAGTATTTT
j_call: TRBJ2-1; clone_size: NA; v_call: TRBV4-1; d_call: TRBD2; cdr3_aa: CVSSRREAGDLNEQFF; cdr3_nt: TGCGTCAGCAGCAGACGGGAAGCGGGAGACCTCAATGAGCAATTCTTC
j_call: TRBJ2-1; clone_size: NA; v_call: TRBV28; d_call: TRBD2; cdr3_aa: CAIAGVWHNEQFF; cdr3_nt: TGTGCCATAGCGGGAGTCTGGCACAATGAGCAGTTCTTC
j_call: TRBJ2-7; clone_size: NA; v_call: TRBV28; d_call: NA; cdr3_aa: CASSPLGPYEQYF; cdr3_nt: TGTGCCAGCAGTCCGCTCGGCCCCTACGAACAGTACTTC
j_call: TRBJ2-3; clone_size: NA; v_call: TRBV12-3/TRBV12-4; d_call: NA; cdr3_aa: CASGRSGLSTDTQYF; cdr3_nt: TGTGCCAGCGGCCGAAGCGGCCTTAGCACAGATACGCAGTATTTT
j_call: TRBJ2-1; clone_size: NA; v_call: TRBV28; d_call: NA; cdr3_aa: CASSLFSYNEQLF; cdr3_nt: TGTGCCAGTAGTTTATTTAGCTACAATGAGCAACTCTTC
j_call: TRBJ2-7; clone_size: NA; v_call: TRBV5-4; d_call: NA; cdr3_aa: CVSTGSDYDQYF; cdr3_nt: TGTGTCAGCACAGGCTCTGACTACGATCAGTACTTC
j_call: TRBJ1-6; clone_size: many; v_call: TRBV6-5; d_call: NA; cdr3_aa: CASSYPGRSPLHF; cdr3_nt: TGTGCCAGCAGTTACCCAGGGCGGTCACCCCTCCACTTT
j_call: TRBJ2-5; clone_size: NA; v_call: TRBV15; d_call: TRBD2; cdr3_aa: CATSRDETSDQETQYF; cdr3_nt: TGTGCCACCAGCAGAGATGAAACTAGCGACCAAGAGACCCAGTACTTC
j_call: TRBJ2-3; clone_size: few; v_call: TRBV25-1; d_call: NA; cdr3_aa: CASSVWTDTQYF; cdr3_nt: TGTGCCAGCAGCGTCTGGACAGATACGCAGTATTTT
j_call: TRBJ1-2; clone_size: many; v_call: TRBV20-1; d_call: NA; cdr3_aa: CSARDEGVGPNYGYTF; cdr3_nt: TGCAGTGCTAGAGATGAAGGGGTAGGACCCAACTATGGCTACACCTTC
j_call: TRBJ2-5; clone_size: NA; v_call: TRBV7-9; d_call: NA; cdr3_aa: CAGSSQEAQYF; cdr3_nt: TGTGCCGGCAGCTCCCAAGAGGCCCAGTACTTC
j_call: TRBJ1-2; clone_size: many; v_call: TRBV24-1; d_call: TRBD1; cdr3_aa: CATSDPGQGNYGYTF; cdr3_nt: TGTGCCACCAGTGACCCGGGACAGGGGAACTATGGCTACACCTTC
j_call: TRBJ2-5; clone_size: many; v_call: TRBV5-1; d_call: TRBD1; cdr3_aa: CASSLGPQGQLETQYF; cdr3_nt: TGCGCCAGCAGCTTGGGACCCCAGGGACAGCTAGAGACCCAGTACTTC
j_call: TRBJ1-3; clone_size: NA; v_call: TRBV7-2; d_call: TRBD1; cdr3_aa: CASSLQGAASGNTIYF; cdr3_nt: TGTGCCAGCAGTTTACAGGGGGCAGCCTCTGGAAACACCATATATTTT
j_call: TRBJ1-3; clone_size: many; v_call: TRBV11-2; d_call: NA; cdr3_aa: CASSLEQGRGRNTIYF; cdr3_nt: TGTGCCAGCAGCTTAGAACAGGGACGGGGACGGAACACCATATATTTT
j_call: TRBJ2-3; clone_size: NA; v_call: TRBV10-1; d_call: TRBD2; cdr3_aa: CPSSEAGADTQYF; cdr3_nt: TGCCCCAGCAGTGAAGCGGGAGCAGATACGCAGTATTTT
j_call: TRBJ1-5; clone_size: NA; v_call: TRBV10-2; d_call: NA; cdr3_aa: CASHDPPQPQHF; cdr3_nt: TGCGCCAGCCATGATCCCCCTCAGCCCCAGCATTTT
j_call: TRBJ2-7; clone_size: NA; v_call: TRBV10-3; d_call: NA; cdr3_aa: CAICEDGAYEQYF; cdr3_nt: TGTGCCATCTGTGAGGACGGGGCCTACGAGCAGTACTTC
j_call: TRBJ2-1; clone_size: NA; v_call: TRBV6-5; d_call: NA; cdr3_aa: CASSKTSRSSYNERFF; cdr3_nt: TGTGCCAGCAGTAAAACTAGTAGGTCCTCCTACAATGAGCGGTTCTTC
j_call: TRBJ2-5; clone_size: NA; v_call: TRBV4-1; d_call: TRBD2; cdr3_aa: CASNRGRKVAGEETQYF; cdr3_nt: TGCGCCAGTAACCGAGGGAGGAAGGTAGCGGGGGAAGAGACCCAGTACTTC
j_call: TRBJ2-1; clone_size: many; v_call: TRBV10-3; d_call: TRBD2; cdr3_aa: CAISVRLADNEQFF; cdr3_nt: TGTGCCATCAGTGTGAGACTAGCGGACAATGAGCAGTTCTTC
j_call: TRBJ1-1; clone_size: once; v_call: TRBV20-1; d_call: NA; cdr3_aa: CNARDQSGGDTEAFF; cdr3_nt: TGCAATGCTAGAGACCAATCAGGAGGGGACACTGAAGCTTTCTTT
j_call: TRBJ2-7; clone_size: many; v_call: TRBV4-1; d_call: NA; cdr3_aa: CASSQTRAVLSYEQYF; cdr3_nt: TGCGCCAGCAGCCAGACTCGGGCAGTACTCTCCTACGAGCAGTACTTC
j_call: TRBJ2-6; clone_size: few; v_call: TRBV12-3/TRBV12-4; d_call: TRBD1; cdr3_aa: CASSIAQGQGTRSGANVLTF; cdr3_nt: TGTGCCAGCAGTATAGCCCAGGGACAGGGGACTCGCTCTGGGGCCAACGTCCTGACTTTT
j_call: TRBJ2-2; clone_size: NA; v_call: TRBV28; d_call: TRBD1; cdr3_aa: CASSYGTGGHGELFF; cdr3_nt: TGTGCCAGCAGCTACGGTACAGGGGGCCACGGGGAGCTGTTTTTT
j_call: TRBJ2-5; clone_size: NA; v_call: TRBV7-9; d_call: TRBD1; cdr3_aa: CASGPLGQQETHYF; cdr3_nt: TGTGCCAGCGGCCCACTGGGACAGCAAGAGACCCACTACTTC
j_call: TRBJ2-5; clone_size: NA; v_call: TRBV11-2; d_call: NA; cdr3_aa: CTCSKGRQETQYF; cdr3_nt: TGTACCTGCAGCAAAGGCAGACAAGAGACACAGTACTTC
j_call: TRBJ2-5; clone_size: many; v_call: TRBV12-3/TRBV12-4; d_call: NA; cdr3_aa: CASSFWDGGQETQYF; cdr3_nt: TGTGCCAGCAGTTTTTGGGACGGCGGGCAAGAGACCCAGTACTTC
j_call: TRBJ2-7; clone_size: NA; v_call: TRBV4-1; d_call: NA; cdr3_aa: CASSQDHLGRGYEQYF; cdr3_nt: TGTGCCAGCAGCCAAGATCATCTGGGCAGGGGCTACGAGCAGTACTTC
j_call: TRBJ1-6; clone_size: NA; v_call: TRBV20-1; d_call: NA; cdr3_aa: CSVPTASNSPRHF; cdr3_nt: TGCAGTGTCCCGACAGCGTCTAATTCACCCCGCCACTTT
j_call: TRBJ2-7; clone_size: NA; v_call: TRBV7-9; d_call: NA; cdr3_aa: CASSLVGQKQYF; cdr3_nt: TGTGCCAGCAGCTTAGTGGGCCAAAAGCAGTACTTC
j_call: TRBJ2-1; clone_size: NA; v_call: TRBV11-3; d_call: TRBD2; cdr3_aa: CAGSLAGQTVNEQFF; cdr3_nt: TGTGCCGGTAGCCTAGCGGGCCAGACTGTCAATGAGCAGTTCTTC
j_call: TRBJ2-6; clone_size: NA; v_call: TRBV29-1; d_call: TRBD1; cdr3_aa: CSVGTGTGGNAGANVLTF; cdr3_nt: TGCAGCGTCGGTACCGGAACAGGGGGCAACGCTGGGGCCAACGTCCTGACTTTC
j_call: TRBJ2-3; clone_size: NA; v_call: TRBV11-2; d_call: NA; cdr3_aa: CASSLGHRADTQYF; cdr3_nt: TGTGCAAGCAGTTTAGGGCACCGCGCAGATACGCAGTATTTT